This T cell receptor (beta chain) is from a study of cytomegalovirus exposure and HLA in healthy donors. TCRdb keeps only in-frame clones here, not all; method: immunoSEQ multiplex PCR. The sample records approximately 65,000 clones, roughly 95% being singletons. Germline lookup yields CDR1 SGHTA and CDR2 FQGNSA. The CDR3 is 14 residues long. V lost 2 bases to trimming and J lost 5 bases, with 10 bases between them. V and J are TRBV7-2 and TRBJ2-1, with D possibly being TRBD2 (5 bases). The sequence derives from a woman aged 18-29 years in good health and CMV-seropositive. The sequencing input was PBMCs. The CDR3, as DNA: TGTGCCAGCAGCTTACTAGCACTGAACAATGAGCAGTTCTTC. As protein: CASSLLALNNEQFF.